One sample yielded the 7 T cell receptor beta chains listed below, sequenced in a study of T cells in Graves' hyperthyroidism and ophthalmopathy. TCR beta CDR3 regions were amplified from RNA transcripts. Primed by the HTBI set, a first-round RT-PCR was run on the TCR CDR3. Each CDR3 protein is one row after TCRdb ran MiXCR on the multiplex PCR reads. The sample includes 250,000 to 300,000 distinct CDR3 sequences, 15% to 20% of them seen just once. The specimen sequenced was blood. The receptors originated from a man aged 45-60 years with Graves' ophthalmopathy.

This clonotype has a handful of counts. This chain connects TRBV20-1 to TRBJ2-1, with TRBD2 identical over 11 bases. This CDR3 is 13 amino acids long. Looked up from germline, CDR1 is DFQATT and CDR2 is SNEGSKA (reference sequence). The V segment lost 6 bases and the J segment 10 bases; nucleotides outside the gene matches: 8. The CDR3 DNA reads TGCAGTGCACCGGGACTAGCGGCCCAAGAGCAGTTCTTC. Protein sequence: CSAPGLAAQEQFF.

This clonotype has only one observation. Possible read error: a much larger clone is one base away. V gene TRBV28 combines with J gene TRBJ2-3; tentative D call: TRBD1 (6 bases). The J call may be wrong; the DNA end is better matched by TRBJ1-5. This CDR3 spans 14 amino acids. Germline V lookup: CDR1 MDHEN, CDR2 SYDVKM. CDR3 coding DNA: TGTGCCACCCACGGGGGCTTTCGCACAGATACGCAGCATTTT. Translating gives CATHGGFRTDTQHF.

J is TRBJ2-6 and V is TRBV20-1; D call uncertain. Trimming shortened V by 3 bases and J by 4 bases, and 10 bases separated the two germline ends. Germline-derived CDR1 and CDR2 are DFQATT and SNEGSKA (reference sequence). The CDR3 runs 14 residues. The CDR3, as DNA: TGCAGTGCTAGCGGCGCAGCCGGGGCCAACGTCCTGACTTTC. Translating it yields CSASGAAGANVLTF.

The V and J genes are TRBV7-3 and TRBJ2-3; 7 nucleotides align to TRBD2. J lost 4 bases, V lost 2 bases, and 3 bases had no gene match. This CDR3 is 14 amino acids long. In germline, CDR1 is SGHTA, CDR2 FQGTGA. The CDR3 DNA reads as TGTGCCAGCAGCTTAGCGGGAGTCCCAGATACGCAGTATTTT. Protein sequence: CASSLAGVPDTQYF.

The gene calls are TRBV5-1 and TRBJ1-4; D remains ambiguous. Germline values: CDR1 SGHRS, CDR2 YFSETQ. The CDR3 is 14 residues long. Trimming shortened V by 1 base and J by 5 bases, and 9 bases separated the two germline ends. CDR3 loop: CASSLTVENEKLFF. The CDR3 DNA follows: TGCGCCAGCAGCTTGACGGTGGAAAATGAAAAACTGTTTTTT.

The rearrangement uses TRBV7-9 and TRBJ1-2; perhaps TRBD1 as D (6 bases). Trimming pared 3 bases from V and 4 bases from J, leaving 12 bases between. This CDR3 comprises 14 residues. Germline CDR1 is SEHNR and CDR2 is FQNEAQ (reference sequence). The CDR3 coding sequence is TGTGCCAGCAGCTTTTCACAGGGTATCTATGGCTACACCTTC. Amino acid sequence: CASSFSQGIYGYTF.

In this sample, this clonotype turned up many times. The chain's CDR3 is CASGQGGWNTEAFF. The CDR3 DNA is TGTGCCAGCGGGCAGGGGGGCTGGAACACTGAAGCTTTCTTT. The chain combines TRBV28 with TRBJ1-1; 7 bases agree with TRBD1. This CDR3 has 14 residues. CDR1 MDHEN and CDR2 SYDVKM come from the germline V gene. V gave up 8 bases and J gave up 1 base; unmatched junction bases: 7. Based on the CDR3 plus reference TRBV28 and TRBJ1-1, the full variable domain is DVKVTQSSRYLVKRTGEKVFLECVQDMDHENMFWYRQDPGLGLRLIYFSYDVKMKEKGDIPEGYSVSREKKERFSLILESASTNQTSMYLCASGQGGWNTEAFFGQGTRLTVV.